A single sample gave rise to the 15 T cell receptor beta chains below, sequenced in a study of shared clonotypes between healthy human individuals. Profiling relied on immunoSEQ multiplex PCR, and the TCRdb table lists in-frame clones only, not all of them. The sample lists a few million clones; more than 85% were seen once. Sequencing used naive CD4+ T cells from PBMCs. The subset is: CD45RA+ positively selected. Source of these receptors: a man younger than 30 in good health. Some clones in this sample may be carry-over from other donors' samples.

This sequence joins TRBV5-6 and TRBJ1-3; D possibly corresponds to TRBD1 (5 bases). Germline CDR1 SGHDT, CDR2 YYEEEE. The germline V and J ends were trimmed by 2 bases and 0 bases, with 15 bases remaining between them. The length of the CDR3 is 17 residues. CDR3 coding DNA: TGTGCCAGCAGCTTATGGACGGGACTCTCCTCTGGAAACACCATATATTTT. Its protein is CASSLWTGLSSGNTIYF.

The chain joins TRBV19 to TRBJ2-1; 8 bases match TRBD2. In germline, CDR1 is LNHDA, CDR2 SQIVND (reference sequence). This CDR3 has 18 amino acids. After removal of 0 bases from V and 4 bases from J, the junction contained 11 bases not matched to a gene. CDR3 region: CASSIDYRGASGYNEQFF. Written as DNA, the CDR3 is TGTGCCAGTAGTATAGACTACCGCGGGGCTAGCGGGTACAATGAGCAGTTCTTC.

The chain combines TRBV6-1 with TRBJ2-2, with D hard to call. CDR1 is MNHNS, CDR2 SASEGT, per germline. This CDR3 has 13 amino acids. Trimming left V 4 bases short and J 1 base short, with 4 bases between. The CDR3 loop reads CASSARNTGELFF. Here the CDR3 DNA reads TGTGCCAGCAGTGCCCGGAACACCGGGGAGCTGTTTTTT.

The CDR3 DNA follows: TGTGCCAGCAGCGGACCGACCACAAACTCCTACGAGCAGTACTTC. Its translation: CASSGPTTNSYEQYF. The V and J genes are TRBV7-8 and TRBJ2-7; D is unclear. The CDR3 sequence is 15 residues long. Trimming removed 5 bases from V and 0 bases from J, with 14 bases in between. Germline values: CDR1 SGHVS, CDR2 FQNEAQ.

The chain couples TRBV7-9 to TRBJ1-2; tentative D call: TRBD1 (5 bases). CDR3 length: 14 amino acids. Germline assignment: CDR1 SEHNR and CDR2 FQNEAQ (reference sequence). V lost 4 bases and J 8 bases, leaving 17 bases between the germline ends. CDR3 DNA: TGTGCCAGCAGCTCCGGGACGGCCGTTTCGGGCTACACCTTC. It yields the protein CASSSGTAVSGYTF.

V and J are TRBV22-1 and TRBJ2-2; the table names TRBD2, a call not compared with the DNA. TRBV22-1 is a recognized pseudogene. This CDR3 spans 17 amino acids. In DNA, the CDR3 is TGTCCTGGGAGCGCACGTTTGTGGCGGGATGACACCGGGGAGCTGTTTTTT. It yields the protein CPGSARLWRDDTGELFF.

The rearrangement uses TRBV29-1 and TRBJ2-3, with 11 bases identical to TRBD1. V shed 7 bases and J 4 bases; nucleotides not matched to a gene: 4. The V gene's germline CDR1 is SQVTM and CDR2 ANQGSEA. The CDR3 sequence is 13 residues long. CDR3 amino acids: CSAGQGASDTQYF. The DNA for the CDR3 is TGCAGCGCAGGACAGGGGGCTTCAGATACGCAGTATTTT.

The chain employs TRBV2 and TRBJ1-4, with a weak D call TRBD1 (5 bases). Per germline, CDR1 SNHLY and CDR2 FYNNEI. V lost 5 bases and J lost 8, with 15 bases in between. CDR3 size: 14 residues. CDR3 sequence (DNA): TGTGCCAGCAGTCAGCTTGGGGGGTGGGAAAAACTGTTTTTT. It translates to CASSQLGGWEKLFF.

The CDR3 DNA reads as TGTGCCAGCAGTGTAGGACAGGGGGGATCTAACTATGGCTACACCTTC. The encoded protein is CASSVGQGGSNYGYTF. The rearrangement uses TRBV6-1 and TRBJ1-2, with 10 bases aligning to TRBD1. The CDR3 loop spans 16 amino acids. The ends lost 4 bases at V and 0 bases at J; junction bases unmatched: 5. Germline V gene sequence: CDR1 MNHNS, CDR2 SASEGT.

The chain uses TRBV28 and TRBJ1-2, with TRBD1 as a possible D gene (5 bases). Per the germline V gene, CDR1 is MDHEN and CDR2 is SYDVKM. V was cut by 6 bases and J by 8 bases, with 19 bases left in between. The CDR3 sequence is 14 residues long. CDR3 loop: CASRGNPGTGGYTF. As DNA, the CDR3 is TGTGCCAGCAGGGGGAATCCCGGAACAGGAGGCTACACCTTC.

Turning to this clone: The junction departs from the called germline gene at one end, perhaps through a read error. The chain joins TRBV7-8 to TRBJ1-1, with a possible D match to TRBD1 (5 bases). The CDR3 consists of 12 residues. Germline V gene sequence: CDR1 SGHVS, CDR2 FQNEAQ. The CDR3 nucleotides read TGTGCCAGCAGTGAAAACCGGACACCTATCGTCTTT. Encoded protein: CASSENRTPIVF. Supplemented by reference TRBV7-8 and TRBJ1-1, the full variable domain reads GAGVSQSPRYKVAKRGQDVALRCDPISGHVSLFWYQQALGQGPEFLTYFQNEAQLDKSGLPSDRFFAERPEGSVSTLKIQRTQQEDSAVYLCASSENRTPIVFGQGTRLTVV.

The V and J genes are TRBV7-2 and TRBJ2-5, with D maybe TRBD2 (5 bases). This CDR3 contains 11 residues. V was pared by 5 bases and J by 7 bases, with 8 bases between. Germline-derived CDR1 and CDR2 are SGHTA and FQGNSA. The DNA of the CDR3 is TGTGCCAGCAGCCCCGGGATGACCCAGTACTTC. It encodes CASSPGMTQYF. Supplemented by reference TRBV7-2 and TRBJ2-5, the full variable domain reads GAGVSQSPSNKVTEKGKDVELRCDPISGHTALYWYRQSLGQGLEFLIYFQGNSAPDKSGLPSDRFSAERTGGSVSTLTIQRTQQEDSAVYLCASSPGMTQYFGPGTRLLVL.

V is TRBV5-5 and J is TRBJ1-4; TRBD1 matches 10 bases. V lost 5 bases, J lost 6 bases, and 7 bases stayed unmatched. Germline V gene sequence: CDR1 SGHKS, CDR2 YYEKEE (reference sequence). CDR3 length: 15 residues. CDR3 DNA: TGTGCCAGCAGGATGGACAGGGGGAGAGATGAAAAACTGTTTTTT. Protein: CASRMDRGRDEKLFF.

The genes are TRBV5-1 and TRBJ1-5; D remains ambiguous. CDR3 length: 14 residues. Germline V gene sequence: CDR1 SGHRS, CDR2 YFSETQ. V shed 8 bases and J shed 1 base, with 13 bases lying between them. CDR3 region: CARRPGWSNQPQHF. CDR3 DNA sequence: TGCGCCAGACGCCCGGGCTGGAGCAATCAGCCCCAGCATTTT.

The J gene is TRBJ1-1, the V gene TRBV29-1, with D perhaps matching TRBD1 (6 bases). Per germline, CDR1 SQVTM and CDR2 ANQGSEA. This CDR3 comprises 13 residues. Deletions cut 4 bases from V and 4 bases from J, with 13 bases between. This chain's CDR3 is CSVAYRAGTEAFF. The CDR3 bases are TGCAGCGTTGCTTACAGGGCGGGCACTGAAGCTTTCTTT. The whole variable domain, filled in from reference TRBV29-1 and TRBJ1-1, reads SAVISQKPSRDICQRGTSLTIQCQVDSQVTMMFWYRQQPGQSLTLIATANQGSEATYESGFVIDKFPISRPNLTFSTLTVSNMSPEDSSIYLCSVAYRAGTEAFFGQGTRLTVV.